Each of the 5 T cell receptor beta chains below was sequenced from the same sample in a study of CXCR3-negative and CXCR3-positive naive CD8 T cells. UMI-tagged TRB cDNA libraries were built via 5' RACE. TCRdb reprocessed the 5' RACE reads, with one entry per CDR3 protein and no DNA. The sample features 56,000 or so distinct CDR3 sequences, with 20% to 25% in its top ten. The sample consisted of memory CD8+ T cells from blood. The receptors originated from a human donor in good health. Some clones in this sample may be carry-over from other donors' samples.

The chain has TRBV2 and TRBJ2-7; TCRdb returns TRBD2, unconfirmable since there is no DNA. The CDR3 is made up of 14 amino acids. Germline V gene lookup returns CDR1 SNHLY and CDR2 FYNNEI. CDR3 protein: CASRGTSGTYEQYF.

The chain has TRBV20-1 and TRBJ1-2. CDR3 length equals 15 residues. The germline CDR1 and CDR2 sequences are DFQATT and SNEGSKA (reference sequence). The CDR3 region is CSARDIGGINYGYTF.

The chain joins TRBV11-3 to TRBJ2-5; with no DNA, the TCRdb D assignment of TRBD1 cannot be verified. The germline gives CDR1 SGHNT, CDR2 YENEEA. The CDR3 length is 14 residues. The CDR3 spells CASSPRGRGETQYF.

The chain has TRBV7-9 and TRBJ2-1; the D call of TRBD2 rests on TCRdb alone, since no DNA is present to check it. This CDR3 has 14 residues. Germline assignment: CDR1 SEHNR and CDR2 FQNEAQ (reference sequence). CDR3 in amino acids: CASSLDKGRNEQFF.

This chain uses TRBV18 with TRBJ2-7. Germline CDR1 reads KGHSH; CDR2 reads LQKENI. The CDR3 loop spans 14 amino acids. The CDR3 is CASSDRDRAYEQYF.